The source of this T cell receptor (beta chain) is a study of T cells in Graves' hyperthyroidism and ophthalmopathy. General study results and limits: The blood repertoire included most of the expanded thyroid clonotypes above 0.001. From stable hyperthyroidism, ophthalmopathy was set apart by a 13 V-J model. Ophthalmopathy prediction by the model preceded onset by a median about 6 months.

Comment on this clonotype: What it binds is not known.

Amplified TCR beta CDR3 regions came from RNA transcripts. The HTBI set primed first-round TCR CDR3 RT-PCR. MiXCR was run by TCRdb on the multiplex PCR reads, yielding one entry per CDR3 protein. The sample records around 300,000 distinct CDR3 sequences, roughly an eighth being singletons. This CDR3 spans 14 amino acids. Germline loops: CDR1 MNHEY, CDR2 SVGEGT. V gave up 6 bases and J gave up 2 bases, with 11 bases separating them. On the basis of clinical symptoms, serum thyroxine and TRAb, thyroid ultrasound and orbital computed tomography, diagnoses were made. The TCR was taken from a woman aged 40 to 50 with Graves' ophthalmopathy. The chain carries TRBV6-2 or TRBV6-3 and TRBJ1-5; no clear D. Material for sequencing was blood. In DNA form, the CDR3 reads TGTGCCAGCAGGCCTCTGTATGGCAATCAGCCCCAGCATTTT. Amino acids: CASRPLYGNQPQHF.